Shown below are 10 T cell receptor beta chains from a single sample sequenced in a study of blood T cell repertoires in COVID-19 (TCRdb year 2020). The method behind the library was the immunoSEQ multiplex PCR assay. This is the immuneACCESS table as TCRdb keeps it, with only in-frame sequences that have V and J called. A part of the clones is gone; compared with another copy, unresolved V genes explain less than half, and the rest is unexplained. The sample table records roughly 87,000 clones; approximately 89% of these occur just once. The ten top clones hold about 5.2% of the sample. The specimen was peripheral blood. Every receptor here comes from a woman aged 80 or over with active COVID-19.

About this clone: One end of the junction does not line up with germline, which may come from a read error. This chain links TRBV7-2 with TRBJ2-7, with 10 positions matching TRBD1. Germline V gene data show CDR1 as SGHTA and CDR2 as FQGNSA. The CDR3 has 14 residues. This chain's CDR3 is CASSLAIAPGQGIF. The CDR3 DNA reads as TGTGCCAGCAGCTTAGCGATAGCCCCGGGACAGGGGATATTC.

This chain links TRBV28 with TRBJ2-1; maybe TRBD2 (6 bases). V lost 4 bases and J 7 bases, leaving 20 bases between the germline ends. Germline loops: CDR1 MDHEN, CDR2 SYDVKM. This CDR3 is built from 16 residues. This CDR3 is CASSSPSSGTLNEQFF. CDR3 nucleotide sequence: TGTGCCAGCAGTTCCCCGAGTAGCGGAACCCTGAATGAGCAGTTCTTC.

Concerning this clone itself: Within the sample, other DNA sequences also encode this same CDR3. V and J are TRBV15 and TRBJ1-5; D is possibly TRBD1 (5 bases). CDR1 LNHNV and CDR2 YYDKDF come from the germline V gene (reference sequence). V was cut by 0 bases and J by 0 bases, with 6 bases left in between. This CDR3 has 15 residues. CDR3 region: CATSRDRGSNQPQHF. CDR3 in DNA: TGTGCCACCAGCAGAGATAGGGGTAGCAATCAGCCCCAGCATTTT.

This clone appeared a few times. The rearrangement links TRBV27 to TRBJ2-3; 10 bases agree with TRBD1. Per germline, CDR1 MNHEY and CDR2 SMNVEV (reference sequence). CDR3 size: 15 residues. The trim removed 6 bases at V and 2 bases at J, leaving 5 bases unmatched. The CDR3 DNA reads TGTGCCAGCAGAGTAGGGACAGGGGACACAGATACGCAGTATTTT. It is translated as CASRVGTGDTDTQYF.

Only a few counts were recorded for this clone. This chain connects TRBV15 to TRBJ2-7, with TRBD1 as a possible D gene (6 bases). Trimming stripped 5 bases from V and 4 bases from J, with 12 bases between. There are 13 residues in the CDR3. In germline, CDR1 is LNHNV, CDR2 YYDKDF (reference sequence). DNA for the CDR3: TGTGCCACCAGCGTCGGACAGCGGTACGAGCAGTACTTC. This translates into CATSVGQRYEQYF.

The gene calls are TRBV4-1 and TRBJ1-4; unclear D gene. Per germline, CDR1 MGHRA and CDR2 YSYEKL. Trimming pared 1 base from V and 0 bases from J, leaving 9 bases between. This CDR3 has 16 residues. The CDR3 nucleotides read TGCGCCAGCAGCCAAGTGGCGGGCGCAACTAATGAAAAACTGTTTTTT. Residues: CASSQVAGATNEKLFF.

This chain joins TRBV7-8 and TRBJ2-5; perhaps TRBD1 as D (6 bases). Deletions cut 1 base from V and 5 bases from J, with 14 bases between. Germline values: CDR1 SGHVS, CDR2 FQNEAQ. The CDR3 spans 15 residues. CDR3 nucleotides: TGTGCCAGCAGCTTAGGTCGGCAGGGGACGGAGACCCAGTACTTC. Residues: CASSLGRQGTETQYF. Drawing the rest from reference TRBV7-8 and TRBJ2-5, the complete variable domain is GAGVSQSPRYKVAKRGQDVALRCDPISGHVSLFWYQQALGQGPEFLTYFQNEAQLDKSGLPSDRFFAERPEGSVSTLKIQRTQQEDSAVYLCASSLGRQGTETQYFGPGTRLLVL.

This chain uses TRBV10-3 with TRBJ2-3, with 9 nucleotides matching TRBD2. V was pared by 7 bases and J by 5 bases, with 7 bases of the junction left unmatched. The CDR3 runs to 14 residues. The germline V gene has CDR1 ENHRY and CDR2 SYGVKD. This CDR3 is CAINAGGQIDTQYF. In DNA, the CDR3 is TGTGCCATCAACGCGGGAGGGCAAATAGATACGCAGTATTTT.

The table lists this clone with a count of one. This chain links TRBV7-9 with TRBJ2-1; D is ambiguous. The CDR3 is made up of 14 amino acids. Germline-derived CDR1 and CDR2 are SEHNR and FQNEAQ (reference sequence). Trimming pared 1 base from V and 8 bases from J, leaving 12 bases between. The CDR3 here is CASSLVAAYDEQFF. The CDR3 DNA reads as TGTGCCAGCAGCTTAGTCGCGGCTTATGATGAGCAGTTCTTC.

The J gene is TRBJ2-6, the V gene TRBV11-2; D perhaps matches TRBD2 (5 bases). V was trimmed by 5 bases and J by 3 bases, leaving 11 bases between them. The CDR3 has 15 amino acids. Germline V lookup: CDR1 SGHAT, CDR2 FQNNGV. The CDR3 loop is CASSQTMLGANVLTF. The CDR3 DNA reads as TGTGCCAGCAGCCAGACTATGCTTGGGGCCAACGTCCTGACTTTC.